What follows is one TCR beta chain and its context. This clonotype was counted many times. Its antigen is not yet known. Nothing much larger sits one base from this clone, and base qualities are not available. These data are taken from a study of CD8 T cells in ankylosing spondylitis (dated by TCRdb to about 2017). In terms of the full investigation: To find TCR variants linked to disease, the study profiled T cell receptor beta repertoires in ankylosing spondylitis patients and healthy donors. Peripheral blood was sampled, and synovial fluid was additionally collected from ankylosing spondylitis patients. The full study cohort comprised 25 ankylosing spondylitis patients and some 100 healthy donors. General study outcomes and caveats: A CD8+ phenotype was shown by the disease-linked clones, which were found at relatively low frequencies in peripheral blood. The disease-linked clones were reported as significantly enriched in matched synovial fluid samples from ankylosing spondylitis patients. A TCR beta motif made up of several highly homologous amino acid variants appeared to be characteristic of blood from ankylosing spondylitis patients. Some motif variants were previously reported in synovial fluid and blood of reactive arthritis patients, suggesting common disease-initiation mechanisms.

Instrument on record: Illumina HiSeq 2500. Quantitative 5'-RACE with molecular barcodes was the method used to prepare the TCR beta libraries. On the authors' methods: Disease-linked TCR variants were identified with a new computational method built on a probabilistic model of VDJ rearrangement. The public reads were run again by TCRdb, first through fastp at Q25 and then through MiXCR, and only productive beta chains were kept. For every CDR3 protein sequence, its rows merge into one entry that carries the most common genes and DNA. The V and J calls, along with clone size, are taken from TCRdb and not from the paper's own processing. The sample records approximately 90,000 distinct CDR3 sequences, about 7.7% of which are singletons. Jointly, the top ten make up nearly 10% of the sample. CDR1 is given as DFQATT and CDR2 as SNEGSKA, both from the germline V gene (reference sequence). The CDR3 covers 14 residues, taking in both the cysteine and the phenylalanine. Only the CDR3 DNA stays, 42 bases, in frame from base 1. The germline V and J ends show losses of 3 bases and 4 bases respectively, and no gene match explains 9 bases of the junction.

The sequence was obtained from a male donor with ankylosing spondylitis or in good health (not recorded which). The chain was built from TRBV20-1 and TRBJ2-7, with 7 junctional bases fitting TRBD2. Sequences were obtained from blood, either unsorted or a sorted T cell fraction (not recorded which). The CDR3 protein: CSARQREYQYEQYF. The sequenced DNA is TGCAGTGCTAGGCAGCGGGAATACCAATACGAGCAGTACTTC.